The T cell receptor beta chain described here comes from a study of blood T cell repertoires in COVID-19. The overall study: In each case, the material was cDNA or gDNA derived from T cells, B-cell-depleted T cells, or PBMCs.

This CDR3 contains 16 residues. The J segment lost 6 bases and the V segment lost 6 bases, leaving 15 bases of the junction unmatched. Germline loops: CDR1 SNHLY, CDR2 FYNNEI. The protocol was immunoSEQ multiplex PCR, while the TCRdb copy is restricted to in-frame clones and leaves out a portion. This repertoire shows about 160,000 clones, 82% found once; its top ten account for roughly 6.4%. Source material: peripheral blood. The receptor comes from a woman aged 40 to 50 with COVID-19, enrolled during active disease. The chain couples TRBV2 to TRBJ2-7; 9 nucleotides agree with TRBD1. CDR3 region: CASSLSGTGFDSEQYV. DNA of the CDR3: TGTGCCAGCAGCCTATCAGGGACAGGGTTTGATAGCGAGCAGTACGTC.